This TCR beta chain was captured by sequencing in a study of cytomegalovirus exposure and HLA in healthy donors. The germline V gene encodes CDR1 SGHVS and CDR2 FNYEAQ. Between the trimmed V and J ends, which lost 0 bases and 4 bases, there was a span of 12 bases. The CDR3 is made up of 15 amino acids. PCR employed 60 Vbeta and 13 Jbeta primers. Only in-frame clones appear in the TCRdb table, and some are missing; sequencing was by immunoSEQ multiplex PCR. The table lists nearly 300,000 clones, more than 80% of them singletons. The receptor's source is a man in his forties or fifties in good health and CMV-seropositive. The chain uses TRBV7-6 and TRBJ1-2; D ambiguous. The specimen was PBMCs. This CDR3 reads CASSLARGMGYGYTF. In nucleotides, the CDR3 is TGTGCCAGCAGCTTAGCCCGAGGCATGGGCTATGGCTACACCTTC.